The clone carrying this TCR beta chain was seen ten or more times. TCRdb analysed the reads with MiXCR anew, one entry per CDR3 protein. The table records under 200,000 distinct CDR3 sequences, roughly 28% of them present only once. This CDR3 contains 14 residues. Trimming left V 3 bases short and J 7 bases short, with 10 bases between. These data are taken from a study of T cell repertoires in cytomegalovirus infection. Sample: PBMCs. The rearrangement links TRBV12-3 or TRBV12-4 to TRBJ1-6; a possible D gene is TRBD1 (5 bases). The sequence was obtained from a human donor in good health (CMV status not recorded). Some clones in this sample may be carry-over from other donors' samples. Here the CDR3 DNA reads TGTGCCAGCAGTTTGGTCGGGGGAAATTCACCCCTCCACTTT. It yields the protein CASSLVGGNSPLHF.